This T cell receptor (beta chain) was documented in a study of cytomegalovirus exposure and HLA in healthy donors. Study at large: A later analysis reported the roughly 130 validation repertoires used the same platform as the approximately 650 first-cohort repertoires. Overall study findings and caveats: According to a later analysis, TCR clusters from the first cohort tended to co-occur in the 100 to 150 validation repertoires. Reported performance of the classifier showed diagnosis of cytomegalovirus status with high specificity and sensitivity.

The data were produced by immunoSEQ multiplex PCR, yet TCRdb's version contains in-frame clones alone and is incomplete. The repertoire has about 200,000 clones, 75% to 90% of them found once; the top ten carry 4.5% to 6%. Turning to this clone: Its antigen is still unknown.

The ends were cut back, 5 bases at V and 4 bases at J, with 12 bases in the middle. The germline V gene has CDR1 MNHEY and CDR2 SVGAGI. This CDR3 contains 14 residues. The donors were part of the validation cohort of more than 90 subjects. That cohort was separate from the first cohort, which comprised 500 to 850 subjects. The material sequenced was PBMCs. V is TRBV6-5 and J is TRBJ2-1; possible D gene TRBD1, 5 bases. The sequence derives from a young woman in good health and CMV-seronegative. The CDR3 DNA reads TGTGCCAGCAGTCCAGGGCCCAGATACAATGAGCAGTTCTTC. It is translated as CASSPGPRYNEQFF.